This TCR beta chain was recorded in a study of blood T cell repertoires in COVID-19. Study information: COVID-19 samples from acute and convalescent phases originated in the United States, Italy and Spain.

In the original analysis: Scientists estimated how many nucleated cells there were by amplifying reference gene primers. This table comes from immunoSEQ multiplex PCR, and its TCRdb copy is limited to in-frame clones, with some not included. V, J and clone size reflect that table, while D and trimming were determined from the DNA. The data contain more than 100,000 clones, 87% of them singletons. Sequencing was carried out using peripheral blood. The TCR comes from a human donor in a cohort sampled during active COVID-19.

This CDR3 is CASSLVASGTDTQYF. In DNA form, the CDR3 reads TGTGCCAGCAGCTTGGTGGCTAGCGGGACCGATACGCAGTATTTT. This rearrangement joins TRBV5-6 to TRBJ2-3, with TRBD2 matching over 9 bases. The V and J ends lost 0 bases and 6 bases, in that order; junction bases with no gene match: 5. The V gene's germline CDR1 is SGHDT and CDR2 YYEEEE. The CDR3 consists of 15 residues.